The 15 T cell receptor beta chains below come from one sample, sequenced in a study of shared clonotypes between healthy human individuals. Generated by immunoSEQ multiplex PCR, the TCRdb table keeps only in-frame clones and is missing some. The table records about 480,000 clones, 60% to 80% of them present only once. The sample was PBMCs. These receptor sequences come from a woman aged 40 to 50 in good health. Some clones in this sample may be carry-over from other donors' samples.

This clone appeared a single time. The V call is TRBV2, the J call TRBJ2-1, with 7 bases lining up with TRBD1. CDR1 SNHLY and CDR2 FYNNEI come from the germline V gene. V trimming: 4 bases; J trimming: 3 bases; junction bases outside the gene matches: 3. The CDR3 is 14 residues long. The chain's CDR3 is CASSGTGDYNEQFF. The CDR3 DNA is TGTGCCAGCAGTGGAACAGGGGACTACAATGAGCAGTTCTTC.

The chain couples TRBV7-9 to TRBJ2-7; 8 bases are shared with TRBD1. The germline CDR1 and CDR2 sequences are SEHNR and FQNEAQ (reference sequence). V dropped 5 bases and J dropped 3; count of bases not matched to a gene: 9. This CDR3 is 15 amino acids long. CDR3 sequence (DNA): TGTGCCAGCAGCACAGGACAGGGAGGAAACTACGAGCAGTACTTC. Encoded protein: CASSTGQGGNYEQYF.

This clone has just one count. This rearrangement joins TRBV27 to TRBJ1-2, with D perhaps matching TRBD1 (5 bases). Germline CDR1 and CDR2: MNHEY and SMNVEV (reference sequence). This CDR3 is built from 13 residues. Trimming stripped 6 bases from V and 4 bases from J, with 12 bases between. CDR3 in amino acids: CASSPVGTYGYTF. CDR3 nucleotides: TGTGCCAGCAGCCCCGTGGGGACCTATGGCTACACCTTC.

The chain combines TRBV29-1 with TRBJ1-5; tentatively, D is TRBD1 (6 bases). CDR3 length equals 12 residues. Deletions cut 6 bases from V and 2 bases from J, with 8 bases between. CDR1 and CDR2 from the germline V gene are SQVTM and ANQGSEA. CDR3 sequence (DNA): TGCAGCGTGTCAGGGGGCAATCAGCCCCAGCATTTT. Translated, it gives CSVSGGNQPQHF. The variable domain in full, with the rest retrieved from reference TRBV29-1 and TRBJ1-5, is SAVISQKPSRDICQRGTSLTIQCQVDSQVTMMFWYRQQPGQSLTLIATANQGSEATYESGFVIDKFPISRPNLTFSTLTVSNMSPEDSSIYLCSVSGGNQPQHFGDGTRLSIL.

The CDR3 DNA reads as TGCGCCAGCAGTATAAAACCGGGACACCTATGGGGCCAGCCCCAGCATTTT. It codes for CASSIKPGHLWGQPQHF. The chain combines TRBV23-1 with TRBJ1-5; perhaps TRBD1 as D (6 bases). Being an ORF, TRBV23-1 has a function that is uncertain. The CDR3 contains 17 residues. The V end lost 5 bases, the J end lost 7 bases, and 24 bases lay between the germline ends.

This clone was seen ten or more times. Germline is not matched at one junction end, which may reflect a read error. The chain joins TRBV5-4 to TRBJ2-3; 10 nucleotides match TRBD2. The CDR3 spans 15 residues. CDR1 SGHNT and CDR2 YYREEE come from the germline V gene (reference sequence). For the CDR3, the DNA is TGTGCCAGCAGCGCCTCTAGCGGGAGCAAAGATACGCAGTATTTT. Its protein product is CASSASSGSKDTQYF. The full variable domain, in which reference TRBV5-4 and TRBJ2-3 provide the parts outside the CDR3, is ETGVTQSPTHLIKTRGQQVTLRCSSQSGHNTVSWYQQALGQGPQFIFQYYREEENGRGNFPPRFSGLQFPNYSSELNVNALELDDSALYLCASSASSGSKDTQYFGPGTRLTVL.

The chain employs TRBV7-8 and TRBJ2-6; no reliable D call. This CDR3 comprises 19 residues. V shed 4 bases and J shed 0 bases, with 19 bases lying between them. From germline, CDR1 is SGHVS and CDR2 FQNEAQ. The CDR3 DNA follows: TGTGCCAGCAGCTCGAGAAGGACGGAAATTTACTCTGGGGCCAACGTCCTGACTTTC. Translated: CASSSRRTEIYSGANVLTF.

V gene TRBV14 combines with J gene TRBJ1-3; TRBD1 aligns across 8 bases. CDR1 is SGHDN and CDR2 is FVKESK in the germline V gene. The CDR3 runs to 16 residues. J was trimmed by 4 bases and V by 6 bases; bases with no gene match: 11. This CDR3 reads CASRPQGASSGNTIYF. In nucleotides, the CDR3 is TGTGCCAGCAGACCTCAGGGGGCTTCGTCCGGAAACACCATATATTTT.

V is TRBV7-9 and J is TRBJ1-1; weak D call: TRBD1 (6 bases). Trimming removed 0 bases at V and 0 bases at J, with 8 bases between. The CDR3 covers 15 residues. Germline V gene lookup returns CDR1 SEHNR and CDR2 FQNEAQ (reference sequence). CDR3 sequence (DNA): TGTGCCAGCAGCTTAGCGACAGGACTGAACACTGAAGCTTTCTTT. It codes for CASSLATGLNTEAFF.

The chain uses TRBV2 and TRBJ1-1; TRBD1 aligns across 7 bases. The length of the CDR3 is 15 residues. CDR1 and CDR2 from the germline V gene are SNHLY and FYNNEI. Germline trimming cut 11 bases from V and 4 bases from J; bases unmatched to any gene: 16. The DNA of the CDR3 is TGTGCCCAGGGGGGCCGAGGGGGGAGGAGCACTGAAGCTTTCTTT. This translates into CAQGGRGGRSTEAFF.

The chain carries TRBV7-3 and TRBJ2-3; 13 positions agree with TRBD2. This CDR3 region has 17 residues. Germline V lookup: CDR1 SGHTA, CDR2 FQGTGA. Trimming removed 4 bases from V and 0 bases from J; junction bases left unmatched: 4. The CDR3 reads CASSWGLAGPSTDTQYF. In nucleotides, the CDR3 is TGTGCCAGCAGCTGGGGACTAGCGGGACCTAGCACAGATACGCAGTATTTT.

The V and J genes are TRBV4-1 and TRBJ2-6, with 11 bases matching TRBD2. V shed 4 bases and J 0 bases; nucleotides not matched to a gene: 5. CDR3 length: 18 amino acids. Germline V gives CDR1 MGHRA, CDR2 YSYEKL. The CDR3 sequence: CASSRLAGPFSGANVLTF. The CDR3 nucleotides read TGCGCCAGCAGCCGACTAGCGGGGCCATTCTCTGGGGCCAACGTCCTGACTTTC.

J is TRBJ2-3 and V is TRBV19; TRBD2 matches 9 bases. Germline V CDR1 and CDR2: LNHDA, SQIVND (reference sequence). J lost 0 bases, V lost 6 bases, and 4 bases had no gene match. CDR3 length: 15 residues. The CDR3 region has the DNA TGTGCCAGTAGCGAACTAGCGGGTAGCACAGATACGCAGTATTTT. This gives the protein CASSELAGSTDTQYF.

A word on this clone: Relative to the germline gene, one junction end is altered; a read error may explain this. The chain uses TRBV7-7 and TRBJ2-7; no clear D. The CDR3 is 14 residues long. Looked up from germline, CDR1 is SSHAT and CDR2 is FNYEAQ (reference sequence). The CDR3 is CASSLLAPNYEQYF. The CDR3 coding sequence is TGTGCTAGCAGCTTACTCGCGCCTAACTACGAGCAGTACTTC.

CDR3 in amino acids: CASSPDRSTYEQYF. DNA for the CDR3: TGTGCCAGCAGTCCGGACAGGAGTACCTACGAGCAGTACTTC. The chain carries TRBV6-4 and TRBJ2-7; TRBD1 matches 7 bases. Germline assignment: CDR1 MRHNA and CDR2 SNTAGT. The ends lost 5 bases at V and 2 bases at J; junction bases unmatched: 6. The CDR3 contains 14 residues.